The 21 T cell receptor beta chains below were found in one sample sequenced in a study of shared clonotypes between healthy human individuals. The repertoire was sequenced with immunoSEQ multiplex PCR; TCRdb's copy has only in-frame clones and lacks some. The data contain roughly 1.5 million clones, 98% of them singletons. The sequenced sample consisted of naive CD4+ T cells sorted from blood. Subset of the sample: CD45RA+ positively selected. These receptors were taken from a young man in good health.

J is TRBJ2-3 and V is TRBV6-5; D unclear. The CDR3 length is 16 residues. Germline V gene data show CDR1 as MNHEY and CDR2 as SVGAGI. Trimming removed 0 bases from V and 0 bases from J, with 10 bases in between. CDR3: CASSYSQISSTDTQYF. The CDR3 DNA reads TGTGCCAGCAGTTACTCCCAGATTTCTAGCACAGATACGCAGTATTTT.

The J gene is TRBJ1-2, the V gene TRBV10-3, with 10 positions matching TRBD1. Germline V CDR1 and CDR2: ENHRY, SYGVKD. The CDR3 loop spans 14 amino acids. The trim removed 1 base at V and 4 bases at J, leaving 0 bases unmatched. This chain's CDR3 is CAISEWTGGYGYTF. The CDR3 coding sequence is TGTGCCATCAGTGAGTGGACAGGGGGCTATGGCTACACCTTC.

The V gene is TRBV18, the J gene TRBJ2-7; D unclear. V was clipped by 2 bases and J by 3 bases, with 8 bases between them. This CDR3 has 13 residues. Germline V gives CDR1 KGHSH, CDR2 LQKENI. CDR3 sequence: CASSPALNYEQYF. The CDR3 nucleotides read TGTGCCAGCTCACCAGCCCTAAACTACGAGCAGTACTTC.

The chain has TRBV29-1 and TRBJ1-1; D perhaps matches TRBD1 (5 bases). The CDR3 has 12 residues. The germline gives CDR1 SQVTM, CDR2 ANQGSEA. Trimming took off 6 bases at V and 1 base at J, with 9 bases between the two ends. CDR3 sequence: CSVRGTNTEAFF. The DNA of the CDR3 is TGCAGCGTCCGGGGCACGAACACTGAAGCTTTCTTT. The whole variable domain, filled in from reference TRBV29-1 and TRBJ1-1, reads SAVISQKPSRDICQRGTSLTIQCQVDSQVTMMFWYRQQPGQSLTLIATANQGSEATYESGFVIDKFPISRPNLTFSTLTVSNMSPEDSSIYLCSVRGTNTEAFFGQGTRLTVV.

As for this clone: This same CDR3 is encoded by further DNA sequences in the sample. The chain combines TRBV18 with TRBJ2-5; D remains ambiguous. V was clipped by 3 bases and J by 2 bases, with 10 bases between them. In germline, CDR1 is KGHSH, CDR2 LQKENI. The CDR3 extends over 14 amino acids. As DNA, the CDR3 is TGTGCCAGCTCACCGAGGCAACTTCAAGAGACCCAGTACTTC. It specifies CASSPRQLQETQYF.

This chain uses TRBV29-1 with TRBJ2-1, with TRBD2 matching 13 bases. With 7 bases clipped from V and 3 bases from J, the junction kept 3 bases outside the gene matches. This CDR3 spans 14 amino acids. The germline V gene encodes CDR1 SQVTM and CDR2 ANQGSEA. In DNA form, the CDR3 reads TGCAGCGGCGGACTAGCGGGAGTCTACAATGAGCAGTTCTTC. This gives the protein CSGGLAGVYNEQFF.

The chain uses TRBV9 and TRBJ1-1; no firm D call. Germline CDR1 reads SGDLS; CDR2 reads YYNGEE. Trimming cost V 2 bases and J 3 bases, with 11 bases left between them. The CDR3 is 14 residues long. The CDR3 region has the DNA TGTGCCAGCAGCGTTTCTTTGCAAGACACTGAAGCTTTCTTT. Amino acid sequence: CASSVSLQDTEAFF.

The chain has TRBV7-6 and TRBJ1-5; D unresolved. CDR3 size: 14 residues. Germline CDR1 is SGHVS and CDR2 is FNYEAQ. V lost 5 bases and J lost 4, with 12 bases in between. CDR3 sequence reads: CASSPQMGNQPQHF. The DNA for the CDR3 is TGTGCCAGCAGCCCCCAGATGGGAAATCAGCCCCAGCATTTT.

The rearrangement joins TRBV7-9 to TRBJ2-7, with TRBD2 matching 12 bases. CDR3 length equals 16 residues. V was pared by 1 base and J by 5 bases, with 6 bases of the junction left unmatched. From germline, CDR1 is SEHNR and CDR2 FQNEAQ (reference sequence). The CDR3 coding sequence is TGTGCCAGCAGCTTAGACAGACTAGCGGGAGACCACGAGCAGTACTTC. It yields the protein CASSLDRLAGDHEQYF.

The chain is built from TRBV29-1 and TRBJ2-7; 10 nucleotides align to TRBD1. Germline V lookup: CDR1 SQVTM, CDR2 ANQGSEA. This CDR3 has 15 amino acids. V lost 5 bases to trimming and J lost 2 bases; unmatched junction nucleotides: 9. CDR3 nucleotide sequence: TGCAGCGTTACCGGGACAGGGGCTAAGCCCTACGAGCAGTACTTC. Translated, it gives CSVTGTGAKPYEQYF.

V usage is TRBV29-1 and J usage is TRBJ2-1; 7 positions match TRBD1. This CDR3 has 14 amino acids. Trimming took 3 bases from V and 3 from J; bases not matched to a gene: 5. Germline-derived CDR1 and CDR2 are SQVTM and ANQGSEA. In DNA form, the CDR3 reads TGCAGCGTTGAGGACAGGAACCACTACAATGAGCAGTTCTTC. Translated, it gives CSVEDRNHYNEQFF.

The chain joins TRBV9 to TRBJ2-7; 7 bases match TRBD1. Per the germline V gene, CDR1 is SGDLS and CDR2 is YYNGEE. CDR3 size: 14 residues. Trimming cost V 4 bases and J 4 bases; bases outside gene matches: 8. The CDR3 region has the DNA TGTGCCAGCAGCAAAACAGGGGCGAGTTACGAGCAGTACTTC. This codes for CASSKTGASYEQYF.

This chain connects TRBV27 to TRBJ2-7; no clear D gene. The CDR3 is 13 residues long. Germline CDR1 MNHEY, CDR2 SMNVEV (reference sequence). The ends were cut back, 2 bases at V and 1 base at J, with 6 bases in the middle. The chain's CDR3 is CASSLVPSYEQYF. The DNA for the CDR3 is TGTGCCAGCAGTTTAGTGCCGTCCTACGAGCAGTACTTC.

In its sample, this clone was seen once. The V gene is TRBV11-2, the J gene TRBJ1-2, with unresolved D. Germline values: CDR1 SGHAT, CDR2 FQNNGV. The V end was cut by 0 bases, the J end by 7 bases, with 9 bases between. The CDR3 loop spans 13 amino acids. The CDR3 region has the DNA TGTGCCAGCAGCTTAGAATCGGAACGTGGCTACACCTTC. This codes for CASSLESERGYTF.

V and J are TRBV11-1 and TRBJ1-5; no firm D call. Between the trimmed V and J ends, which lost 1 base and 5 bases, there was a span of 6 bases. CDR3 length equals 13 residues. The germline CDR1 and CDR2 sequences are SGHAT and FQDESV (reference sequence). In DNA form, the CDR3 reads TGTGCCAGCAGCTTAGGGCGGGATCAGCCCCAGCATTTT. Protein: CASSLGRDQPQHF.

This sequence joins TRBV28 and TRBJ1-1, with D unresolved. This CDR3 has 13 amino acids. The germline V gene encodes CDR1 MDHEN and CDR2 SYDVKM. V lost 3 bases and J 1 base, leaving 6 bases between the germline ends. The CDR3 sequence: CASSLPWNTEAFF. The CDR3 region has the DNA TGTGCCAGCAGTTTGCCTTGGAACACTGAAGCTTTCTTT.

V and J are TRBV5-4 and TRBJ1-1, with 7 positions matching TRBD1. V trimming: 0 bases; J trimming: 5 bases; junction bases outside the gene matches: 10. CDR3 size: 16 residues. Looked up from germline, CDR1 is SGHNT and CDR2 is YYREEE (reference sequence). CDR3: CASSLERGRLGTEAFF. The DNA for the CDR3 is TGTGCCAGCAGCTTGGAGAGGGGGCGATTAGGGACTGAAGCTTTCTTT.

This chain joins TRBV28 and TRBJ2-7; 7 bases agree with TRBD1. Germline CDR1 and CDR2: MDHEN and SYDVKM. The CDR3 totals 14 residues. V shed 2 bases and J 7 bases; nucleotides not matched to a gene: 8. CDR3 amino acids: CASSLPSGQQEQYF. The CDR3 bases are TGTGCCAGCAGTTTACCCTCGGGACAGCAGGAGCAGTACTTC.

The chain joins TRBV28 to TRBJ1-5, with D hard to call. The V gene's germline CDR1 is MDHEN and CDR2 SYDVKM. Trimming shortened V by 9 bases and J by 4 bases, and 13 bases separated the two germline ends. CDR3 size: 13 residues. The CDR3: CASNDGVNQPQHF. As DNA, the CDR3 is TGTGCCAGTAACGACGGGGTTAATCAGCCCCAGCATTTT.

This chain links TRBV11-3 with TRBJ2-2; 7 nucleotides agree with TRBD1. The CDR3 sequence is 14 residues long. The V gene's germline CDR1 is SGHNT and CDR2 YENEEA. With 5 bases clipped from V and 4 bases from J, the junction kept 4 bases outside the gene matches. The CDR3 nucleotides are TGTGCCAGCAGCCGGGACAGCTTCACCGGGGAGCTGTTTTTT. This sequence encodes CASSRDSFTGELFF.

The rearrangement links TRBV18 to TRBJ1-1; D gene uncertain. CDR3 length: 13 amino acids. Trimming took 3 bases from V and 7 from J, leaving 12 bases between them. Germline V gene data show CDR1 as KGHSH and CDR2 as LQKENI. The CDR3 sequence is CASSPSGKSEAFF. DNA for the CDR3: TGTGCCAGCTCACCGTCTGGGAAGAGTGAAGCTTTCTTT.